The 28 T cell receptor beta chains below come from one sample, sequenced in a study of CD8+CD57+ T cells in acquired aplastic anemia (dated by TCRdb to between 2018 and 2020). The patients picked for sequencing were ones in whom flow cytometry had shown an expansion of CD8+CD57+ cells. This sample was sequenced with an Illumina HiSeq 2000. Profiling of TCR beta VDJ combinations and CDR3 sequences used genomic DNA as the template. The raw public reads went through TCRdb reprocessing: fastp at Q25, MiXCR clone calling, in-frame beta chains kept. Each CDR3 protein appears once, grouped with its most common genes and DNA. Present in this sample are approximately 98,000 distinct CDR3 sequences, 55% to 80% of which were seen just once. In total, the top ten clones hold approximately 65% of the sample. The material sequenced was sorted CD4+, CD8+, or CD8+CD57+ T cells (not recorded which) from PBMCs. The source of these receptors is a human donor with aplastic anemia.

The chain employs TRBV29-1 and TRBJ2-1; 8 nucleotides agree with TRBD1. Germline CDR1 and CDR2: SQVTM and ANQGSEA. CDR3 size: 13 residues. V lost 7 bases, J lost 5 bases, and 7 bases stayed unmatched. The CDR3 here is CSGGGQGHNEQFF. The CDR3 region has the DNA TGCAGCGGGGGTGGACAGGGTCACAATGAGCAGTTCTTC.

The CDR3 DNA sequence: TGCAGCGTTGAAGTTGGATTGGGGGATGAGCAGTTCTTC. Its translation is CSVEVGLGDEQFF. The chain combines TRBV29-1 with TRBJ2-1; D possibly matches TRBD1 or TRBD2 (5 bases each). There are 13 residues in the CDR3. The V end was cut by 1 base, the J end by 8 bases, with 12 bases between. Germline V gene lookup returns CDR1 SQVTM and CDR2 ANQGSEA.

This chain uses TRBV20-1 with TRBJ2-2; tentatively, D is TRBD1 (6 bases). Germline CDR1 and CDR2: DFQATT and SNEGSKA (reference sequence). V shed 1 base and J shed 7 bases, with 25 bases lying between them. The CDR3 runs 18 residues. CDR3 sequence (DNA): TGCAGTGCTAGAGTAGATGGTGGCGCGAGTTGGGACAACGGGGAGCTGTTTTTT. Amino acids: CSARVDGGASWDNGELFF.

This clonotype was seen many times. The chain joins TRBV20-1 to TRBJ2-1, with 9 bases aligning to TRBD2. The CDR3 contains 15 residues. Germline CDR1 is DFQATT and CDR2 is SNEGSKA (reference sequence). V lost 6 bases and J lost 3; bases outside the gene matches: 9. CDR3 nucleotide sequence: TGCAGTGCGAATTTAGCGGGGGCGGACTACAATGAGCAGTTCTTC. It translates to CSANLAGADYNEQFF.

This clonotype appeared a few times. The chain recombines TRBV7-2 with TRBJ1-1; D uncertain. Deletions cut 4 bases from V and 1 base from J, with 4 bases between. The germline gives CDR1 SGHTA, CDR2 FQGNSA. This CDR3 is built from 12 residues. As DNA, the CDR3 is TGTGCCAGCAGCTCTAGGAACACTGAAGCTTTCTTT. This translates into CASSSRNTEAFF.

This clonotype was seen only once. CDR3 amino acids: CATSDASGSRPDEQYF. In DNA, the CDR3 is TGTGCCACCAGTGATGCTAGCGGGAGTAGGCCAGACGAGCAGTACTTC. The chain uses TRBV24-1 and TRBJ2-7; 10 bases are a match to TRBD2. The CDR3 runs to 16 residues. Trimming cost V 3 bases and J 5 bases; bases outside gene matches: 9. Germline V CDR1 and CDR2: KGHDR, SFDVKD.

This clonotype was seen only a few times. CDR3 amino acids: CASVDNSYEQYF. The DNA for the CDR3 is TGTGCCAGCGTAGACAACTCCTACGAGCAGTACTTC. The chain carries TRBV7-9 and TRBJ2-7, with D uncertain. CDR3 size: 12 residues. V gave up 8 bases and J gave up 0 bases, with 8 bases separating them. Germline values: CDR1 SEHNR, CDR2 FQNEAQ (reference sequence).

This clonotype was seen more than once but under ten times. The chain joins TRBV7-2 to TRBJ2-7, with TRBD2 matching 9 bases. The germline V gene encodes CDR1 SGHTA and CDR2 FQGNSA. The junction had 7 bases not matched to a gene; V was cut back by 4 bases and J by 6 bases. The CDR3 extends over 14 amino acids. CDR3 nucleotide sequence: TGTGCCAGCAGCTCACGCGGGGGGGGAGCCGAGCAGTACTTC. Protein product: CASSSRGGGAEQYF.

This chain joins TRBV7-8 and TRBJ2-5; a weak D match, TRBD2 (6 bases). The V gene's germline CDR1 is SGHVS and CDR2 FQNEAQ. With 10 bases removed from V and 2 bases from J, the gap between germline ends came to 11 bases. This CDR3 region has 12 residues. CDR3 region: CATEGLQETQYF. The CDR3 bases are TGTGCCACCGAGGGACTTCAAGAGACCCAGTACTTC.

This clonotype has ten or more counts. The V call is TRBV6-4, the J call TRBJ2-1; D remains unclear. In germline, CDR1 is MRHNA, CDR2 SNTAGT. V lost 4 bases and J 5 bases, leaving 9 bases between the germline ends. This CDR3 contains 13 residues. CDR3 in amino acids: CASSGTDNNEQFF. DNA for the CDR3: TGTGCCAGCAGTGGGACGGATAACAATGAGCAGTTCTTC.

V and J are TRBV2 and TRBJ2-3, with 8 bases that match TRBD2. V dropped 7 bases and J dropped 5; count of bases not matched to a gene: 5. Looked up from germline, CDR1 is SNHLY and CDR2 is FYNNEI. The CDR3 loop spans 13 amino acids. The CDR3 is CASTGGVGDTQYF. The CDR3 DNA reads TGTGCCAGCACCGGGGGGGTCGGAGATACGCAGTATTTT.

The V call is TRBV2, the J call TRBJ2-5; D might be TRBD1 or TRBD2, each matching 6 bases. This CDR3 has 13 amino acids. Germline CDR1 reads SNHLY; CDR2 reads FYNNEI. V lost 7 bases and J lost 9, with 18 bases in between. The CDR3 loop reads CASKATGSGAQYF. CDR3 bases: TGTGCCAGCAAGGCGACAGGTTCGGGGGCCCAGTACTTC. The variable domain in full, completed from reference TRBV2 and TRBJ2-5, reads EPEVTQTPSHQVTQMGQEVILRCVPISNHLYFYWYRQILGQKVEFLVSFYNNEISEKSEIFDDQFSVERPDGSNFTLKIRSTKLEDSAMYFCASKATGSGAQYFGPGTRLLVL.

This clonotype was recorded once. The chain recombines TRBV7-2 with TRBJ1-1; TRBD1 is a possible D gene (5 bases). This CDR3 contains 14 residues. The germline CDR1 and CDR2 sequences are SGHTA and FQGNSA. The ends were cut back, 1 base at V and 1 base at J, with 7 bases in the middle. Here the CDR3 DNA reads TGTGCCAGCAGCTTAGGAAGGGGGAACACTGAAGCTTTCTTT. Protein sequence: CASSLGRGNTEAFF.

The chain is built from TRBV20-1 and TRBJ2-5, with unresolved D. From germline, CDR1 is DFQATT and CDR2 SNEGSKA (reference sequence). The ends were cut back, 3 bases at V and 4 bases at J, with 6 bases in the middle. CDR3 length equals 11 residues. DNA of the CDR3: TGCAGTGCTAGCGGCGGAGAGACCCAGTACTTC. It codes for CSASGGETQYF.

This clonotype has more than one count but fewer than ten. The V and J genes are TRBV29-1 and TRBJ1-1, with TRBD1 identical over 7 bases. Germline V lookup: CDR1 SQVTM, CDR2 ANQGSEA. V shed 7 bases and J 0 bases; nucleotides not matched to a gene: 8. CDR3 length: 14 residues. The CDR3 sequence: CSASNRGMNTEAFF. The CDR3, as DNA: TGCAGCGCCTCGAACAGGGGAATGAACACTGAAGCTTTCTTT.

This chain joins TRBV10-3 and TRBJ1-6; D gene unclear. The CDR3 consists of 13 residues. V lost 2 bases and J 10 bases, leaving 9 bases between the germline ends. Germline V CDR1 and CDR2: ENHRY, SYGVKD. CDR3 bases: TGTGCCATCAGTGAGGAACTGGAGTCACCCCTCCACTTT. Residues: CAISEELESPLHF.

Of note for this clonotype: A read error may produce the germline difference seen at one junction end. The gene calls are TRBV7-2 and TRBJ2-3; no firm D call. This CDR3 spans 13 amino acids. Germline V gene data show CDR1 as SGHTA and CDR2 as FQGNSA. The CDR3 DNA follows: TGCGCCAGCAGCCAAGGTAGAACAGATACGCAGTATTTT. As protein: CASSQGRTDTQYF.

The CDR3 reads CASAPGPGNTIYF. CDR3 nucleotides: TGTGCCAGCGCCCCGGGACCTGGAAACACCATATATTTT. The V and J genes are TRBV27 and TRBJ1-3, with a weak D call TRBD1 (5 bases). CDR1 is MNHEY and CDR2 is SMNVEV in the germline V gene (reference sequence). The CDR3 sequence is 13 residues long. Trimming pared 8 bases from V and 2 bases from J, leaving 10 bases between.

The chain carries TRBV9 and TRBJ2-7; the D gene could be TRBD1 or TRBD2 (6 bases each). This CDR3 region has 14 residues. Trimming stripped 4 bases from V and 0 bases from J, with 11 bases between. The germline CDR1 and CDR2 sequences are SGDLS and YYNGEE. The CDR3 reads CASSTEGGSYEQYF. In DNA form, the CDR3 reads TGTGCCAGCAGCACCGAGGGGGGCTCCTACGAGCAGTACTTC.

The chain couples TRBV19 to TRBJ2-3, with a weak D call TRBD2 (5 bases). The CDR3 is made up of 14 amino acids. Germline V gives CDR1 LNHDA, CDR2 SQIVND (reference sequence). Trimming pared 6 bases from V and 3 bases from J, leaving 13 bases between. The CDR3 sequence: CASSLLVTTDTQYF. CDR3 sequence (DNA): TGTGCCAGTAGCCTACTAGTTACAACAGATACGCAGTATTTT.

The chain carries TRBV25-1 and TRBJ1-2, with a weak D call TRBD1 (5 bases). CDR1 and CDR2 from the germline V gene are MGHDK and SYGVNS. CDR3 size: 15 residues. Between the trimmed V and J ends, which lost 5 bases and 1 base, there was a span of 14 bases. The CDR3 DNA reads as TGTGCCAGCAGTCATCCTCAGACAGATAACTATGGCTACACCTTC. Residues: CASSHPQTDNYGYTF.

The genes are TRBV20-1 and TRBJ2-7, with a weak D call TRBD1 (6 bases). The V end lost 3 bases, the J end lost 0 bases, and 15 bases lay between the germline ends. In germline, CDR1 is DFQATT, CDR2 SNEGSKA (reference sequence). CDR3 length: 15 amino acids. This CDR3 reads CSASTPGHSSYEQYF. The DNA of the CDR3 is TGCAGTGCTAGTACCCCGGGACACAGCTCCTACGAGCAGTACTTC.

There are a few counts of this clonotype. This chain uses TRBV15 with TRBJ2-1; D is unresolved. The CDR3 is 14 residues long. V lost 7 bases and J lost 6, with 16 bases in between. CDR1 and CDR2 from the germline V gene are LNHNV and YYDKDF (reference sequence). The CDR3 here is CATKEQPLVNEQFF. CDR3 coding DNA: TGTGCCACCAAGGAGCAACCCCTCGTCAATGAGCAGTTCTTC.

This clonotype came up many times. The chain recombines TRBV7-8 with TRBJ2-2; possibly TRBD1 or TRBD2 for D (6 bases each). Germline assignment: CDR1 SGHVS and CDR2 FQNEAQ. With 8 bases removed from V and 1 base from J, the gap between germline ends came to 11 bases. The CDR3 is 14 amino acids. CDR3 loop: CASLGGRNTGELFF. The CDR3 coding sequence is TGTGCCAGCTTGGGGGGCCGGAACACCGGGGAGCTGTTTTTT.

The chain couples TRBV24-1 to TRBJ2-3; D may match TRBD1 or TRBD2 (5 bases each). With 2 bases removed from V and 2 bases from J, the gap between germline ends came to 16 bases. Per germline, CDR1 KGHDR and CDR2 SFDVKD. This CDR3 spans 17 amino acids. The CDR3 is CATSDSVGGAHTDTQYF. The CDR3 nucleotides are TGTGCCACCAGTGATTCGGTTGGGGGAGCACACACAGATACGCAGTATTTT.

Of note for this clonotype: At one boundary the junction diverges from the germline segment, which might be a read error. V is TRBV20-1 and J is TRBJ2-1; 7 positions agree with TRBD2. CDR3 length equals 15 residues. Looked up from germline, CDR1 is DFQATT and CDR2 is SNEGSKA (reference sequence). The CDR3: CGATSGASSYNEQFF. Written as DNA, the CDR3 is TGCGGTGCTACCAGCGGGGCAAGCTCCTACAATGAGCAGTTCTTC.

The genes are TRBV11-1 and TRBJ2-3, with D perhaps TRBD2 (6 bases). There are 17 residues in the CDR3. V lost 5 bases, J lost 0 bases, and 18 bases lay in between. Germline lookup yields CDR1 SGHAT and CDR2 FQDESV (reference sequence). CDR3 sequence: CASSDTGTYSSTDTQYF. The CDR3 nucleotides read TGTGCCAGCAGCGATACCGGGACTTATTCTAGCACAGATACGCAGTATTTT. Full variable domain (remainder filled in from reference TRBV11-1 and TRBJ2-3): EAEVAQSPRYKITEKSQAVAFWCDPISGHATLYWYRQILGQGPELLVQFQDESVVDDSQLPKDRFSAERLKGVDSTLKIQPAELGDSAMYLCASSDTGTYSSTDTQYFGPGTRLTVL.

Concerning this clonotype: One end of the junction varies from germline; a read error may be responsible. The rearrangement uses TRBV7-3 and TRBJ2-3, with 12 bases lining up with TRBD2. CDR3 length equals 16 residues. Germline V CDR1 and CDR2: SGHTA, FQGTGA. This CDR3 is CASSLGLAGRTDTQYF. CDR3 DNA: TGTGCCAGCAGCTTAGGACTAGCGGGGCGCACAGATACACAGTATTTT.